This T cell receptor beta chain emerged from a study of blood T cell repertoires in COVID-19 (TCRdb year 2020). Looking at the study overall: The collaborator samples originated in the United States, Italy and Spain and spanned the acute and convalescent phases of COVID-19. The material from the prospective study consisted of cDNA or gDNA derived from T cells, B-cell-depleted T cells, or PBMCs. Subjects who had been exposed to COVID-19, were actively infected with it, or had recovered from it provided the deeply sampled blood TCRbeta repertoires that made up the dataset. The repertoires were made available in a free public database intended to serve as a resource for research on the immune response to SARS-CoV-2. The samples were drawn from two sources: the first 160 participants of the ongoing ImmuneRACE study, and 1,000 to 1,500 subjects contributed by 6 global collaborators. The sample metadata nearly always contained a de-identified subject ID, COVID-19 status, age in years and sex. Where available, HLA class I and class II types were taken from metadata supplied by the sample provider and were not determined by assay-based typing. The research as a whole found: The amount of clinical and demographic metadata varied by source and participant and was provided uncurated.

TCRbeta CDR3 regions were amplified from genomic DNA by means of the immunoSEQ Assay, a bias-controlled multiplex PCR. Per the source publication's procedure: Within the assay, amplification of reference gene primers was used to estimate how many nucleated cells each sample contained. To quantify the absolute abundance of each unique TCRbeta CDR3 rearrangement, sequence reads were collapsed and filtered. Productive Simpson clonality was computed per sample as the square root of Simpson's diversity index over productive rearrangements. TCRdb retrieved this table from immuneACCESS and kept in-frame rearrangements only. Not all clones are present; in checked studies, unresolved V genes account for under half, and no reason is known for the remainder. V, J and clone size are taken as reported in that table, and D and trimming were inferred from the DNA itself. Here the sample has 300,000 to 350,000 clones; 85% to 95% occur a single time. The ten largest clonotypes hold 3.5% to 5% of the sample.

In the prospective study, participants were about 18 to 95 years old, resided in fewer than 25 geographic areas of the United States, and were enrolled through a virtual design. Cohort assignment in the prospective study relied on participant-reported clinical history from a screening survey and a study questionnaire. Exposed participants had been in contact, within 2 weeks of entering the study, with a person who had a PCR-confirmed or clinician-diagnosed case of COVID-19. In the prospective study, whole blood, serum and a nasopharyngeal or oropharyngeal swab were collected from each participant by mobile phlebotomists. Additional blood draws and questionnaires over an approximately two-month period could optionally be provided by prospective study participants. Blood samples from the prospective study were shipped frozen or at room temperature prior to DNA extraction. Worth noting for this clone: This receptor's antigen is unknown. No clone much larger than this one lies a single base away; base qualities are absent.

V drops 1 base and J drops 10 bases, leaving 9 bases in between. For CDR1 and CDR2, the germline V gene lists SGHTS and YDEGEE. Reading from cysteine to phenylalanine, the CDR3 counts 12 amino acids. CDR3 DNA only is kept here, 36 bases in frame from base 1. The sequence was collected from a woman in her twenties or thirties who had been exposed to COVID-19. The rearranged chain carries TRBV5-8 and TRBJ2-1; the D gene cannot be named for sure. Sequencing was done on a sample of PBMCs or T cells enriched from blood (not recorded which). The DNA sequence follows: TGTGCCAGCAGCTTGAAGTTGAGAGAGCAGTTCTTC. Its coded protein is CASSLKLREQFF.